This record concerns one TCR beta chain sequence. This sample stems from a study of blood T cell repertoires in COVID-19. Study at large: T cells, B-cell-depleted T cells, or PBMCs provided the cDNA or gDNA that served as material.

Profiled with immunoSEQ multiplex PCR; TCRdb holds only in-frame clones, not every one. The sample has just over 150,000 clones, around 85% seen once; the top ten hold under 2.5%. This CDR3 comprises 15 residues. The V gene's germline CDR1 is SNHLY and CDR2 FYNNEI. Unmatched junction bases numbered 11, after V lost 6 bases and J lost 6 bases. The clonotype was recovered from a woman aged 70-85 years with acute or convalescent COVID-19. Sequencing input: peripheral blood. The genes are TRBV2 and TRBJ1-5; TRBD1 matches 7 bases. The CDR3 DNA follows: TGTGCCAGCAGGGTAGAAGGGGGCGCCGGTCAGCCCCAGCATTTT. Its protein is CASRVEGGAGQPQHF. Looking up the rest from reference TRBV2 and TRBJ1-5 gives the full variable domain: EPEVTQTPSHQVTQMGQEVILRCVPISNHLYFYWYRQILGQKVEFLVSFYNNEISEKSEIFDDQFSVERPDGSNFTLKIRSTKLEDSAMYFCASRVEGGAGQPQHFGDGTRLSIL.